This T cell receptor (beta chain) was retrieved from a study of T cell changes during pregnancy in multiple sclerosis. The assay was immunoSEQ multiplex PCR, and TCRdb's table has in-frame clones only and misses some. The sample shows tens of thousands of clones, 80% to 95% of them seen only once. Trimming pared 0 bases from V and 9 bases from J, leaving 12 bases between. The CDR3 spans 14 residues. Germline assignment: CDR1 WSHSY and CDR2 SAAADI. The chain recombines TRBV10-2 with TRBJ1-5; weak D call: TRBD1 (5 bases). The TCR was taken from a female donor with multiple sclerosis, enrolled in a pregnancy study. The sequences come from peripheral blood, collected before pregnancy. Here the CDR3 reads CASSESGGERPQHF. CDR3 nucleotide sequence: TGCGCCAGCAGTGAGTCGGGGGGGGAAAGGCCCCAGCATTTT.